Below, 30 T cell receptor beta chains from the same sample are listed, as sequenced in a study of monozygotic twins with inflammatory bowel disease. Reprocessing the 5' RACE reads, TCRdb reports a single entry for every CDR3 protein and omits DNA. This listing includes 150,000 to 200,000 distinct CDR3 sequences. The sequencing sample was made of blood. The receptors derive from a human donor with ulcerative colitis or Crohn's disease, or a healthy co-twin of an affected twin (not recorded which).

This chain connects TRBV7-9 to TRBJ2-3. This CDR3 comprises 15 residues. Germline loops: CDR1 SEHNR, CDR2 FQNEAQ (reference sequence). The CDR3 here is CATSSRRTSTDTQYF.

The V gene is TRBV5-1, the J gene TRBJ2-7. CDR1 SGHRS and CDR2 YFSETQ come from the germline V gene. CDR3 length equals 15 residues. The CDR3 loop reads CASSLPSGSVHEQYF.

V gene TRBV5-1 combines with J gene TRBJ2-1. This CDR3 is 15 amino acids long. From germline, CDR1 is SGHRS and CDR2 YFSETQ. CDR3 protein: CASSLGESSYNEQFF.

The CDR3: CASSIRGAGANVLTF. J is TRBJ2-6 and V is TRBV5-1; TCRdb's assignment of TRBD1 cannot be checked, as there is no DNA. Germline V lookup: CDR1 SGHRS, CDR2 YFSETQ. The CDR3 is 15 residues long.

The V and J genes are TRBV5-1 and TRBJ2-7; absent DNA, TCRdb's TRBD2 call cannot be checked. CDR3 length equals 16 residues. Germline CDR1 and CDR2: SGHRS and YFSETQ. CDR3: CASSLGAGGPVYEQYF.

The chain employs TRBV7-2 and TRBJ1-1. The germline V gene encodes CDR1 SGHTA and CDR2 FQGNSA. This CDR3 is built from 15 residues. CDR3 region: CASSVGQRMNTEAFF.

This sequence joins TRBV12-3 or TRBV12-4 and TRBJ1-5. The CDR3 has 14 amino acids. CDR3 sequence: CASRRVREDQPQHF.

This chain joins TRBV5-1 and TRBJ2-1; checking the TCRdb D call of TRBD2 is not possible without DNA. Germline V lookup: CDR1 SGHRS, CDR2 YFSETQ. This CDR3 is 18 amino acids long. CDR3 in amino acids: CASSLMGLAGGHLNEQFF.

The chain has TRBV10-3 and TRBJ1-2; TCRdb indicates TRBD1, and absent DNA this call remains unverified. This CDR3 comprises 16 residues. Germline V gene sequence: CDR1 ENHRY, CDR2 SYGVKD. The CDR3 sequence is CAIRKDSDGVLYGYTF.

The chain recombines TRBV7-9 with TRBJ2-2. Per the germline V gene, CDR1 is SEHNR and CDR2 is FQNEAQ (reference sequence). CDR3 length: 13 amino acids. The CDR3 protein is CASSQINTGELFF.

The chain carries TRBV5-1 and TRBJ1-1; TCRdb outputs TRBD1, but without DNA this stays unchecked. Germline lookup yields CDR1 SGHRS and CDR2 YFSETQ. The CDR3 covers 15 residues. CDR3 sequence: CASSQRDTVNTEAFF.

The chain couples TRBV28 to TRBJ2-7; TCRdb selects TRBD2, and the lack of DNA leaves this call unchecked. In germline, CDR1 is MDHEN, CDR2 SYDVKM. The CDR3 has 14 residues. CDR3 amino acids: CASAKLAGNYEQYF.

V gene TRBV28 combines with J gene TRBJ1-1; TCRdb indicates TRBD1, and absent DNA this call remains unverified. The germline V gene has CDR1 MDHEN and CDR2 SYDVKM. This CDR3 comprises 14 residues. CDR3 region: CASSLSGFNTEAFF.

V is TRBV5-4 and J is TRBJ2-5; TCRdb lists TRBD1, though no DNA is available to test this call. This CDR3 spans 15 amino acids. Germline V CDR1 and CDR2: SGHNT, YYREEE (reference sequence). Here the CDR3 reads CASSYVRGGQETQYF.

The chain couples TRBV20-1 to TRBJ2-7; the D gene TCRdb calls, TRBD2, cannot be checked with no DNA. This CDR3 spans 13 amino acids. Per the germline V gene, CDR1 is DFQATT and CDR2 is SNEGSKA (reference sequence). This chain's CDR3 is CSALLAGKYEQYF.

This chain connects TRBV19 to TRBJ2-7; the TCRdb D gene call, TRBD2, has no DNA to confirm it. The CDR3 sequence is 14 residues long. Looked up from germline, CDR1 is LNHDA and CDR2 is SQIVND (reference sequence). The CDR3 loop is CASSTGTSGYEQYF.

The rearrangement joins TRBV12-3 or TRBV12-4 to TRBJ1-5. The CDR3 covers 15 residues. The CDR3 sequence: CASSLAGPSNQPQHF.

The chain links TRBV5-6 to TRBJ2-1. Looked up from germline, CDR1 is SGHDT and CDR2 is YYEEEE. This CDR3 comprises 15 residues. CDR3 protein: CASRKDLKSYNEQFF.

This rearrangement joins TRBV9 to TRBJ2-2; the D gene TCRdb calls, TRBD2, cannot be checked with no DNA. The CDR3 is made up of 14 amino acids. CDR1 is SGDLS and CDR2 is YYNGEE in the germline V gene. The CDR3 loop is CASSVGGNTGELFF. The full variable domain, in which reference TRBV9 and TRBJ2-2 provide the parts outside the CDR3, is DSGVTQTPKHLITATGQRVTLRCSPRSGDLSVYWYQQSLDQGLQFLIQYYNGEERAKGNILERFSAQQFPDLHSELNLSSLELGDSALYFCASSVGGNTGELFFGEGSRLTVL.

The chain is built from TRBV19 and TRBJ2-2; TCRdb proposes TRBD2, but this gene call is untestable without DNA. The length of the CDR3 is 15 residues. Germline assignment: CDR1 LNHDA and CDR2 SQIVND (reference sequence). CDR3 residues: CASSKREGNTGELFF.

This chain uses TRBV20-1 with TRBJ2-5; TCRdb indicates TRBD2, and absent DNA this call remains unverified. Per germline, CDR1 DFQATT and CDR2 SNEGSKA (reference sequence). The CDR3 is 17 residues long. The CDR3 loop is CSQAGTSGRALRETQYF.

CDR3 protein: CASSGRLAQETQYF. The chain uses TRBV12-3 or TRBV12-4 and TRBJ2-5; there is no DNA to check the TCRdb D call of TRBD2. CDR3 length equals 14 residues.

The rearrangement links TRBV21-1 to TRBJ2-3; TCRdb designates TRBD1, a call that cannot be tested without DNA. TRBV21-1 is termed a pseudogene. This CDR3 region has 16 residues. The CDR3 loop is CASSAHKGAYTDTQYF.

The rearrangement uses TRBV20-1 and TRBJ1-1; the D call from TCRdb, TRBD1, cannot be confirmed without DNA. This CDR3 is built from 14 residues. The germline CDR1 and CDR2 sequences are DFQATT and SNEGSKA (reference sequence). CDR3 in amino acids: CSPGTGGLSGEAFF.

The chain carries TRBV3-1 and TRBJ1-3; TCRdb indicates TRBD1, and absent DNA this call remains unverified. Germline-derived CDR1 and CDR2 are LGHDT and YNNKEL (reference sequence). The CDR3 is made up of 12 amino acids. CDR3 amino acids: CASSQEGQGAYF.

The CDR3 is CASSWQGNYGYTF. The chain carries TRBV7-9 and TRBJ1-2; TCRdb designates TRBD1, a call that cannot be tested without DNA. Germline CDR1 SEHNR, CDR2 FQNEAQ (reference sequence). The CDR3 extends over 13 amino acids.

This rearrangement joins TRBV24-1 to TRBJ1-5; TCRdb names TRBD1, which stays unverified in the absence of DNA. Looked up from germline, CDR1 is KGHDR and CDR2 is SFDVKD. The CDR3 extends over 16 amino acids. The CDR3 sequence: CATSGDRGRSNQPQHF.

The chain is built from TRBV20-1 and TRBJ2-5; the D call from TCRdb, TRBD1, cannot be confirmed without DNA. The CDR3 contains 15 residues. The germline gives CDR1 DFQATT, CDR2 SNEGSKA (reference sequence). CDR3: CSARDREVRGETQYF.

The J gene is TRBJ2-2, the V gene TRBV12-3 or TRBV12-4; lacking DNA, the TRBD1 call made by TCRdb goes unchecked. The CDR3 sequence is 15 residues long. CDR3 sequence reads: CASSLGTGNTGELFF.

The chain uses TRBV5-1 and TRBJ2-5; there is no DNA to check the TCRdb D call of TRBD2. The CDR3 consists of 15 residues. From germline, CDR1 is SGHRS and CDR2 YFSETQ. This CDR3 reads CASSLAGSGQETQYF.